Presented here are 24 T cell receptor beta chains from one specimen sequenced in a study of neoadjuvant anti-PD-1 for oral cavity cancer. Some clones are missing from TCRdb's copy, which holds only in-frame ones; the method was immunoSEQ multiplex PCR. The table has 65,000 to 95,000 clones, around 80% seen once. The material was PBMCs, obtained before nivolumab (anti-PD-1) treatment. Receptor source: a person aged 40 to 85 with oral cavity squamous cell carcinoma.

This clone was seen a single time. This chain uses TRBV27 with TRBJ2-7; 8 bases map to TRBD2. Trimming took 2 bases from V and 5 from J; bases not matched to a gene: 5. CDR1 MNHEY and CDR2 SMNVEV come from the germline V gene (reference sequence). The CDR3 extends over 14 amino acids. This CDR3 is CASSLDSGRHEQYF. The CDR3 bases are TGTGCCAGCAGTTTAGACAGCGGGAGACACGAGCAGTACTTC.

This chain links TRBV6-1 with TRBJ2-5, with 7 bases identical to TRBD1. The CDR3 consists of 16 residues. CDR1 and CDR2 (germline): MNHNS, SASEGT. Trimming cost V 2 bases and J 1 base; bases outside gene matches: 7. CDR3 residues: CASSENGAGGQETQYF. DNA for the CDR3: TGTGCCAGCAGTGAAAATGGCGCAGGGGGCCAAGAGACCCAGTACTTC.

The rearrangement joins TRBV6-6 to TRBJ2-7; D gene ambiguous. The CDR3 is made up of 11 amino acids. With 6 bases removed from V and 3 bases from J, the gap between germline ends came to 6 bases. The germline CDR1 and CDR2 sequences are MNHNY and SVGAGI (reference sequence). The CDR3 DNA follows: TGTGCCAGCAGCTCCAACTACGAGCAGTACTTC. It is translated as CASSSNYEQYF.

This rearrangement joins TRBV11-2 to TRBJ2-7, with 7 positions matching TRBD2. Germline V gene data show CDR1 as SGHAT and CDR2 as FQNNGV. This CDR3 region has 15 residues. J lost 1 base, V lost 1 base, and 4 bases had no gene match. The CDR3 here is CASSLGEGRSYEQYF. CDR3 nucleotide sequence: TGTGCCAGCAGCTTAGGGGAGGGACGATCCTACGAGCAGTACTTC.

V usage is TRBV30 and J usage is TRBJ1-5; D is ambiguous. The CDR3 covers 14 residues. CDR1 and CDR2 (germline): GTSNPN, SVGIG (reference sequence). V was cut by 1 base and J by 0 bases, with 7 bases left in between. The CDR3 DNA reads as TGTGCCTGGAGTGGACAAATTAGCAATCAGCCCCAGCATTTT. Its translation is CAWSGQISNQPQHF. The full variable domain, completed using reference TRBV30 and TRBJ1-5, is SQTIHQWPATLVQPVGSPLSLECTVEGTSNPNLYWYRQAAGRGLQLLFYSVGIGQISSEVPQNLSASRPQDRQFILSSKKLLLSDSGFYLCAWSGQISNQPQHFGDGTRLSIL.

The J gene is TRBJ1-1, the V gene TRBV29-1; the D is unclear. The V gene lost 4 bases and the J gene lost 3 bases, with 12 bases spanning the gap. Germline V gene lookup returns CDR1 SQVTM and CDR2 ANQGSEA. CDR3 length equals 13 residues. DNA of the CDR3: TGCAGCGTTGTAAGTGCGGGAGACACTGAAGCTTTCTTT. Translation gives CSVVSAGDTEAFF.

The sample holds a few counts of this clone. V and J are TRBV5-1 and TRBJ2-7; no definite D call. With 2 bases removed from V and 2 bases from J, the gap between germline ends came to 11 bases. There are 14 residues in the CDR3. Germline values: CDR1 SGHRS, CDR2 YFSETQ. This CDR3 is CASSFSHGAYEQYF. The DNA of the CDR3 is TGCGCCAGCAGCTTCAGCCATGGGGCCTACGAGCAGTACTTC.

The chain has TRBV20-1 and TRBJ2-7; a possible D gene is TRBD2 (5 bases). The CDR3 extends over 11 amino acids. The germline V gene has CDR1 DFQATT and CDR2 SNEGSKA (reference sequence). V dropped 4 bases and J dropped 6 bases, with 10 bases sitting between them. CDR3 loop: CSATRGPEQYF. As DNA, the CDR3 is TGCAGTGCTACTCGAGGGCCCGAGCAGTACTTC.

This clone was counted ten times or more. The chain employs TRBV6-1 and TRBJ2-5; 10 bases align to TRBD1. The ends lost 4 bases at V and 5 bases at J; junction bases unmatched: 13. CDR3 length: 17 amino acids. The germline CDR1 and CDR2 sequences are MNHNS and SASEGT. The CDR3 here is CASSARRGTGAFETQYF. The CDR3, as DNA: TGTGCCAGCAGTGCCCGAAGGGGGACAGGGGCCTTTGAGACCCAGTACTTC.

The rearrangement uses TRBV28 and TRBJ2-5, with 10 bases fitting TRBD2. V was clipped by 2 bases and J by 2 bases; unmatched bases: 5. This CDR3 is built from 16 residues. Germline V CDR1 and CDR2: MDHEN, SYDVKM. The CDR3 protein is CASSLGASGGQETQYF. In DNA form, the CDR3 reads TGTGCCAGCAGTTTAGGGGCTAGCGGGGGACAAGAGACCCAGTACTTC.

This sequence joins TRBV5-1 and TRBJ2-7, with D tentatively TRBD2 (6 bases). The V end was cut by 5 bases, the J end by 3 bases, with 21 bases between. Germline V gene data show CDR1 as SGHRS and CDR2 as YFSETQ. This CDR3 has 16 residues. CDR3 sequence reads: CASRVTSEEGYYEQYF. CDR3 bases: TGCGCCAGCAGGGTTACCTCGGAGGAGGGCTACTACGAGCAGTACTTC.

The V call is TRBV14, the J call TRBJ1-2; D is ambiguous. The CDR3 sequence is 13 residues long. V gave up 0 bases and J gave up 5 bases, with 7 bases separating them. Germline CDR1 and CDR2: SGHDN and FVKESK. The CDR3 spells CASSQEGPYGYTF. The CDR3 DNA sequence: TGTGCCAGCAGCCAAGAGGGTCCTTATGGCTACACCTTC.

The CDR3 nucleotides are TGCGCCAGCAGCCACGCTTTGGACACCGGGGAGCTGTTTTTT. Amino acids: CASSHALDTGELFF. V gene TRBV4-1 combines with J gene TRBJ2-2, with D hard to call. V lost 3 bases and J lost 3, with 8 bases in between. This CDR3 is built from 14 residues. Germline lookup yields CDR1 MGHRA and CDR2 YSYEKL.

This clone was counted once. As DNA, the CDR3 is TGTGCCAGCAGTGAATATGGTACTCCTCGAGAGGAGACCCAGTACTTC. Amino acids: CASSEYGTPREETQYF. This chain uses TRBV25-1 with TRBJ2-5; D ambiguous. With 0 bases removed from V and 5 bases from J, the gap between germline ends came to 16 bases. The germline gives CDR1 MGHDK, CDR2 SYGVNS. The CDR3 contains 16 residues.

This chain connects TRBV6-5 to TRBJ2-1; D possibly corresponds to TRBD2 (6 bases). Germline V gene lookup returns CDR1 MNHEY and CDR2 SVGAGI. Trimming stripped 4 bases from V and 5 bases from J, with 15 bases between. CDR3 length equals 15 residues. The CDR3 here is CASSWGLEANNEQFF. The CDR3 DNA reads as TGTGCCAGCAGTTGGGGACTCGAGGCGAACAATGAGCAGTTCTTC.

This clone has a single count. The CDR3 DNA reads as TGTGCCAGTAGAGAGGAGGGCCTCCGGGAAAAACTGTTTTTT. Translating gives CASREEGLREKLFF. The gene calls are TRBV19 and TRBJ1-4; D unclear. Per germline, CDR1 LNHDA and CDR2 SQIVND (reference sequence). This CDR3 spans 14 amino acids. The V gene lost 6 bases and the J gene lost 8 bases, with 16 bases spanning the gap.

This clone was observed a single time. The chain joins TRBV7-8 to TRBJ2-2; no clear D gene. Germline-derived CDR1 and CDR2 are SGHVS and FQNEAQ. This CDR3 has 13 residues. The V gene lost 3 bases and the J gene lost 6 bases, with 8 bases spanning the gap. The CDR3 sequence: CASSFGYAGELFF. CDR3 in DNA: TGTGCCAGCAGCTTTGGATATGCCGGGGAGCTGTTTTTT. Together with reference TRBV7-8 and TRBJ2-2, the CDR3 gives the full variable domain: GAGVSQSPRYKVAKRGQDVALRCDPISGHVSLFWYQQALGQGPEFLTYFQNEAQLDKSGLPSDRFFAERPEGSVSTLKIQRTQQEDSAVYLCASSFGYAGELFFGEGSRLTVL.

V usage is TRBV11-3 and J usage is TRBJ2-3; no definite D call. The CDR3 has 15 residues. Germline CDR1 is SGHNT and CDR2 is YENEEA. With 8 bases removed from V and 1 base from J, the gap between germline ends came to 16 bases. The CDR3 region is CASSRSSLGTDTQYF. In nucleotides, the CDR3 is TGTGCCAGCTCCCGGTCCTCCCTTGGCACAGATACGCAGTATTTT.

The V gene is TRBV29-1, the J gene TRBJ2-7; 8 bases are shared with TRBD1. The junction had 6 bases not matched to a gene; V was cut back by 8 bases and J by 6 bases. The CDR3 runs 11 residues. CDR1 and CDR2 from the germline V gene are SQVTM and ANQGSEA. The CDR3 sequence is CSCWTGREQYF. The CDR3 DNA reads TGCAGCTGCTGGACAGGGCGCGAGCAGTACTTC.

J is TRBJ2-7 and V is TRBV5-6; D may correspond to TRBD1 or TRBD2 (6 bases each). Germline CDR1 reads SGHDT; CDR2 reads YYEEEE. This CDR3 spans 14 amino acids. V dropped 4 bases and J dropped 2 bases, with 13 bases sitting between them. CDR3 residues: CASSHARGAYEQYF. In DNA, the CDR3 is TGTGCCAGCAGCCACGCTAGGGGGGCCTACGAGCAGTACTTC.

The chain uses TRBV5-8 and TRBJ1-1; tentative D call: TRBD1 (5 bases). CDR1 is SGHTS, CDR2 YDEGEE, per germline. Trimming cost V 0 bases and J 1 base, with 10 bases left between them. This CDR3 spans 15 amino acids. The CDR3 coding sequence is TGTGCCAGCAGCTTGGGAGGGAGGGGGAACACTGAAGCTTTCTTT. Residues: CASSLGGRGNTEAFF.

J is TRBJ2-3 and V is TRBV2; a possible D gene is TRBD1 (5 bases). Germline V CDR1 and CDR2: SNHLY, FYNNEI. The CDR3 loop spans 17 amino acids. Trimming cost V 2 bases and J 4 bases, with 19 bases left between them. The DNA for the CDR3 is TGTGCCAGCAGTGAATCGTTGCAGGGCCCTCGGTCAGATACGCAGTATTTT. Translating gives CASSESLQGPRSDTQYF.

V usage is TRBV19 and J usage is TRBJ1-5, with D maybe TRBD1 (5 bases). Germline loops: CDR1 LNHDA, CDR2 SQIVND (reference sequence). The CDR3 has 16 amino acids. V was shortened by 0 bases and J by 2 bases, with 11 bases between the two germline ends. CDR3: CASSIEFQGGNQPQHF. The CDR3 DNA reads TGTGCCAGTAGTATAGAATTCCAGGGCGGCAATCAGCCCCAGCATTTT.

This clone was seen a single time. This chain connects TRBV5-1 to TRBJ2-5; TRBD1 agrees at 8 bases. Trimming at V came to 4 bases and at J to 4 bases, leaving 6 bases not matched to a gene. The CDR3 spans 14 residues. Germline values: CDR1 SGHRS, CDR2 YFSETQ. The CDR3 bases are TGCGCCAGCAGCAGGACAGGGTTCGGAGAGACCCAGTACTTC. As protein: CASSRTGFGETQYF. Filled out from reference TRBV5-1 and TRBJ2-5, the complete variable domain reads KAGVTQTPRYLIKTRGQQVTLSCSPISGHRSVSWYQQTPGQGLQFLFEYFSETQRNKGNFPGRFSGRQFSNSRSEMNVSTLELGDSALYLCASSRTGFGETQYFGPGTRLLVL.